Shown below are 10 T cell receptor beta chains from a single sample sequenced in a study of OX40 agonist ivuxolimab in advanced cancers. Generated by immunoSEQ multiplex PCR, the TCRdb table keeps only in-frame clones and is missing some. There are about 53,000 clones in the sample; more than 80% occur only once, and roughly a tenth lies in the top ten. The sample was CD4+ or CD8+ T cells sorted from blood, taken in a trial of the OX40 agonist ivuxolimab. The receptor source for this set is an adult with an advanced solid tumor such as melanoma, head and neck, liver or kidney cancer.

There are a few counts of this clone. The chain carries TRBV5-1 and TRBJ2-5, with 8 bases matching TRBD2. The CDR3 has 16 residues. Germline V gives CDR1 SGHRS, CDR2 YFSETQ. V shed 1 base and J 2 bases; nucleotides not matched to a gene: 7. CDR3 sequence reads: CASSLSAGGGQETQYF. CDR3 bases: TGCGCCAGCAGCTTGTCGGCGGGGGGAGGGCAAGAGACCCAGTACTTC.

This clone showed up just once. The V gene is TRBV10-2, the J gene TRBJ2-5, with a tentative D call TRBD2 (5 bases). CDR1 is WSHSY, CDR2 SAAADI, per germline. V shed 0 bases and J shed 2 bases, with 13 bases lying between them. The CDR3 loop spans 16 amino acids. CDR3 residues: CASSESNGRRQETQYF. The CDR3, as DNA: TGCGCCAGCAGTGAGTCGAATGGCAGGAGGCAAGAGACCCAGTACTTC.

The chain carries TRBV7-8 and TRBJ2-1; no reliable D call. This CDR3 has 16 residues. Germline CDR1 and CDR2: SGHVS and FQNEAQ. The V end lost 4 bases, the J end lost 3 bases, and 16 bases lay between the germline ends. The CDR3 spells CASSSSSLVLYNEQFF. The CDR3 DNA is TGTGCCAGCAGCTCATCATCACTTGTCCTCTACAATGAGCAGTTCTTC.

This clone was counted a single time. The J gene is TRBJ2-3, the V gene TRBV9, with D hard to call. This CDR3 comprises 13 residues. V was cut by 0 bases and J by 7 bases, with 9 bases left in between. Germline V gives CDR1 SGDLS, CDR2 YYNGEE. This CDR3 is CASSVASANTQYF. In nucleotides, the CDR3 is TGTGCCAGCAGCGTAGCATCCGCTAATACGCAGTATTTT.

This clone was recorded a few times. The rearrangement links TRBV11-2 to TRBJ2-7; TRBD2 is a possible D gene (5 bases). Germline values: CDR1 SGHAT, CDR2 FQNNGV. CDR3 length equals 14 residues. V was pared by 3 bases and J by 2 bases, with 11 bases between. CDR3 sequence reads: CASSLYGMTYEQYF. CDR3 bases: TGTGCCAGCAGCTTGTACGGGATGACCTACGAGCAGTACTTC.

The chain's CDR3 is CASSVEAGNTGELFF. DNA for the CDR3: TGTGCCAGCAGCGTAGAGGCTGGCAACACCGGGGAGCTGTTTTTT. The chain recombines TRBV9 with TRBJ2-2; D call uncertain. The CDR3 length is 15 residues. V lost 0 bases and J 2 bases, leaving 8 bases between the germline ends. Germline V lookup: CDR1 SGDLS, CDR2 YYNGEE.

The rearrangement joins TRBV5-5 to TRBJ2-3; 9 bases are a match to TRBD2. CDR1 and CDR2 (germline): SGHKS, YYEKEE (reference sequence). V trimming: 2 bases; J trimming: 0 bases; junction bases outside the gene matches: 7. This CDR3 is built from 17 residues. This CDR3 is CASSFFSTSGSTDTQYF. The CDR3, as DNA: TGTGCCAGCAGCTTTTTTTCGACTAGCGGTAGCACAGATACGCAGTATTTT.

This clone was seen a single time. The DNA for the CDR3 is TGTGCCAGCAGCAAGGGGAGGGGTGGGGCCAACGTCCTGACTTTC. Protein product: CASSKGRGGANVLTF. The gene calls are TRBV5-6 and TRBJ2-6; 7 nucleotides agree with TRBD2. V shed 4 bases, J shed 3 bases, and the junction held 4 bases outside the gene matches. CDR1 SGHDT and CDR2 YYEEEE come from the germline V gene. The CDR3 spans 15 residues.

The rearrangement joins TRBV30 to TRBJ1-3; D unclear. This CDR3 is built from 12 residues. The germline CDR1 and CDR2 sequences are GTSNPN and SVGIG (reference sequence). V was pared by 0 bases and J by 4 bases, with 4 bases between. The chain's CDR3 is CAWSVPGNTIYF. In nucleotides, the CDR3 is TGTGCCTGGAGTGTTCCAGGAAACACCATATATTTT.

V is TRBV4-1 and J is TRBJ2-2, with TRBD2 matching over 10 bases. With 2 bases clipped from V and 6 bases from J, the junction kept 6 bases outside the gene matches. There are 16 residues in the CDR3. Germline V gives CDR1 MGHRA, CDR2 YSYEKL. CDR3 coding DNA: TGCGCCAGCAGCCAATCACCTAGCGGGAGTTCCGGGGAGCTGTTTTTT. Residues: CASSQSPSGSSGELFF.